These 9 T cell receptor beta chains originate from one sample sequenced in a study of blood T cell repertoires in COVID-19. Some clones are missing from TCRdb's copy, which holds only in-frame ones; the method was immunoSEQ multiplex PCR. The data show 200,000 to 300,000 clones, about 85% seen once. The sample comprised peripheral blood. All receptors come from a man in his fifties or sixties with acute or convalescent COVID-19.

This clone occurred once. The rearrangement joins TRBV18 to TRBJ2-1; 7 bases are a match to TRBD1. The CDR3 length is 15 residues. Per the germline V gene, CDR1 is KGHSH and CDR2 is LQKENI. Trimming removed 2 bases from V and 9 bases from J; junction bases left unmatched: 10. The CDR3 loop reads CASSPVEGQVSEQFF. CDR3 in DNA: TGTGCCAGCTCACCAGTCGAAGGACAGGTCAGTGAGCAGTTCTTC.

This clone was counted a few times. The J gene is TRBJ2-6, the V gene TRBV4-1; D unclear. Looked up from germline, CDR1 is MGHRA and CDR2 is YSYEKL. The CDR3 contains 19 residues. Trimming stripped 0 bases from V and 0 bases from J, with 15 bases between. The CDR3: CASSQENWSYRSGANVLTF. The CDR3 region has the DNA TGCGCCAGCAGCCAAGAAAACTGGTCCTACCGCTCTGGGGCCAACGTCCTGACTTTC.

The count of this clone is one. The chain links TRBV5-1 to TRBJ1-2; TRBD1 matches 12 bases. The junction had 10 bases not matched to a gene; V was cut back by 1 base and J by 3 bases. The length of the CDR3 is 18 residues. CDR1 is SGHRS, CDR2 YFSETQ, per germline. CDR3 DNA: TGCGCCAGCAGCTTGAGGGACACCGGGACAGGGGGCTACTATGGCTACACCTTC. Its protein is CASSLRDTGTGGYYGYTF.

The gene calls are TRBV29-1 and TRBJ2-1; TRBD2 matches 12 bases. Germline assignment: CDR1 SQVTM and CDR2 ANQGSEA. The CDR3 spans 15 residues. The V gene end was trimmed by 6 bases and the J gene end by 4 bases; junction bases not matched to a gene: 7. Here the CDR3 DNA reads TGCAGCGTCCCCCCCCTAGCGGGAGGGTACAATGAGCAGTTCTTC. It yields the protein CSVPPLAGGYNEQFF.

CDR3 DNA sequence: TGTGCCAGCAGCGTTACTCCCGGGACAGGGAGCTCCTACGAGCAGTACTTC. This codes for CASSVTPGTGSSYEQYF. V is TRBV7-8 and J is TRBJ2-7; 9 bases are shared with TRBD1. This CDR3 has 17 residues. The V segment lost 5 bases and the J segment 0 bases; nucleotides outside the gene matches: 11. Germline V CDR1 and CDR2: SGHVS, FQNEAQ.

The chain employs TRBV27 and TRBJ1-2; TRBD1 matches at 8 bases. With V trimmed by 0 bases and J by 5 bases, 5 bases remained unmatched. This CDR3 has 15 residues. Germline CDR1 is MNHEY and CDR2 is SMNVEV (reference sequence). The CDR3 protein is CASSLSGTGPYGYTF. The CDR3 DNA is TGTGCCAGCAGTTTATCGGGGACAGGCCCGTATGGCTACACCTTC.

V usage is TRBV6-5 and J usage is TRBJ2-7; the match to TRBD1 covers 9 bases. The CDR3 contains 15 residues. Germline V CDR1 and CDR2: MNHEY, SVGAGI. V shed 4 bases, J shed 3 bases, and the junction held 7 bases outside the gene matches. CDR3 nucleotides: TGTGCCAGCAGTTGGACCGGGACAGGGTACTACGAGCAGTACTTC. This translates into CASSWTGTGYYEQYF.

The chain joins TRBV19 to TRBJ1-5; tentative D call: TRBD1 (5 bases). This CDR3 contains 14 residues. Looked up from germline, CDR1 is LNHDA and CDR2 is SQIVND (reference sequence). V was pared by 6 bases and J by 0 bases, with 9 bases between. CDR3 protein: CASSEDTSNQPQHF. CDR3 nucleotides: TGTGCCAGTAGCGAGGACACTAGCAATCAGCCCCAGCATTTT. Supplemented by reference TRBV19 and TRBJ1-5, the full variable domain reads DGGITQSPKYLFRKEGQNVTLSCEQNLNHDAMYWYRQDPGQGLRLIYYSQIVNDFQKGDIAEGYSVSREKKESFPLTVTSAQKNPTAFYLCASSEDTSNQPQHFGDGTRLSIL.

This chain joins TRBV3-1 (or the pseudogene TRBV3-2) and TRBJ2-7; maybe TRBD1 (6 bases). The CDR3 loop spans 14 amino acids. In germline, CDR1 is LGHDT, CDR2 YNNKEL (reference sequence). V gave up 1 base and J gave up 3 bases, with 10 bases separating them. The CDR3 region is CASSQVGTSYEQYF. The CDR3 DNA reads TGTGCCAGCAGCCAAGTAGGGACAAGCTACGAGCAGTACTTC.